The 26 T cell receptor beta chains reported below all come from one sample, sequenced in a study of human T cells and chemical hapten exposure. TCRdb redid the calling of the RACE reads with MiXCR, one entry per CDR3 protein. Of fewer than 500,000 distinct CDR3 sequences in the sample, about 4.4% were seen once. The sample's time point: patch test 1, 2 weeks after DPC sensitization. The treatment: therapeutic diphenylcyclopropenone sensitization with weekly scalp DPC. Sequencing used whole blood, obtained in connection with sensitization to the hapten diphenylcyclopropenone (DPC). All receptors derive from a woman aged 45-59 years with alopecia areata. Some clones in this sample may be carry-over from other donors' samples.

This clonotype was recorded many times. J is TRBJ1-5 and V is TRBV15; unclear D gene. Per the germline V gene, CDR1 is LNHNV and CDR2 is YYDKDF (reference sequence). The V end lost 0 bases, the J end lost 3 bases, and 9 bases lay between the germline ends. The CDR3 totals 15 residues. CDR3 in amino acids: CATSRDHGVNQPQHF. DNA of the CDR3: TGTGCCACCAGCAGAGATCACGGAGTCAATCAGCCCCAGCATTTT.

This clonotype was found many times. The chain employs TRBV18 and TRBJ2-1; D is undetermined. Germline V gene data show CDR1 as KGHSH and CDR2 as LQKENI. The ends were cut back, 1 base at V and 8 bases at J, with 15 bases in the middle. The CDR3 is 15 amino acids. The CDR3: CASSPRRGSLDEQFF. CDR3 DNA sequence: TGTGCCAGCTCACCACGTCGAGGCTCTCTGGATGAGCAGTTCTTC.

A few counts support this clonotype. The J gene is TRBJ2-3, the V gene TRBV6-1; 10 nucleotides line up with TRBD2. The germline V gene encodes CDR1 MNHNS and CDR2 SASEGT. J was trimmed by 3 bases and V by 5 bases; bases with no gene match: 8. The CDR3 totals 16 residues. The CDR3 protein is CASSPKSGGATDTQYF. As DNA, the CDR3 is TGTGCCAGCAGTCCCAAAAGCGGGGGGGCTACAGATACGCAGTATTTT.

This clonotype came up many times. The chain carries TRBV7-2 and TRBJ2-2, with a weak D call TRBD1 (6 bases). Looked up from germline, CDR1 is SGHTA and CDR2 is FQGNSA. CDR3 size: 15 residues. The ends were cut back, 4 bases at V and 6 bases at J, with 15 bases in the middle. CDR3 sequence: CASSSQAGAAGELFF. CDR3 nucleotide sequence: TGTGCCAGCAGCTCCCAGGCAGGGGCGGCCGGGGAGCTGTTTTTT.

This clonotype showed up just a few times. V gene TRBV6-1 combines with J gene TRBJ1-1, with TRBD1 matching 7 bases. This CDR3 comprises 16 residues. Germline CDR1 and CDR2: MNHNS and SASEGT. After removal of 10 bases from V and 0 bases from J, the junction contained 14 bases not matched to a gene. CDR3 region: CAIGREGGAVNTEAFF. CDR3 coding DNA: TGTGCCATCGGTCGGGAAGGGGGCGCGGTGAACACTGAAGCTTTCTTT.

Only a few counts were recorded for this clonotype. Here the CDR3 DNA reads TGTGCCATCAGGGGGGACAGAGTTAACTATGGCTACACCTTC. It encodes CAIRGDRVNYGYTF. The chain joins TRBV10-3 to TRBJ1-2, with 7 bases identical to TRBD1. The CDR3 sequence is 14 residues long. The germline CDR1 and CDR2 sequences are ENHRY and SYGVKD. Trimming took 6 bases from V and 1 from J; bases not matched to a gene: 5.

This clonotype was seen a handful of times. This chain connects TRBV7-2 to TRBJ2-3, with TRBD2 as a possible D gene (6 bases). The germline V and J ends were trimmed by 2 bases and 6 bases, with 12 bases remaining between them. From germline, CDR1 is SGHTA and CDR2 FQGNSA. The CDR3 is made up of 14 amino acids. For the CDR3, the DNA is TGTGCCAGCAGCTTAATGAGAGGAGGGGATACGCAGTATTTT. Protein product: CASSLMRGGDTQYF.

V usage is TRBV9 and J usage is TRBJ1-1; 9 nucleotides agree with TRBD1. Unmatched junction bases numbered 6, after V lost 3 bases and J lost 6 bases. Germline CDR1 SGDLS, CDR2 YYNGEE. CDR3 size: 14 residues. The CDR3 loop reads CASSATGGNPEAFF. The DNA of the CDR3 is TGTGCCAGCAGCGCTACAGGGGGCAACCCTGAAGCTTTCTTT.

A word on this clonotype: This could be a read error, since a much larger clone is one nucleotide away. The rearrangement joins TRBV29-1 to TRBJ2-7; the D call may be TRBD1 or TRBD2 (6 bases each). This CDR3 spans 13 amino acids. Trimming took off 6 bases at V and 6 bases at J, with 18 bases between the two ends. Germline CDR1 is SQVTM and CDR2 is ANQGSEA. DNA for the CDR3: TGCAGCGTCGCGGGACAATCCTATAGCGAGCAGTACTTC. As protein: CSVAGQSYSEQYF.

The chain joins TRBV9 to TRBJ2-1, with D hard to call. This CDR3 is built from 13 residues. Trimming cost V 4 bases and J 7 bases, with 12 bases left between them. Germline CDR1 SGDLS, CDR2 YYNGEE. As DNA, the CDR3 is TGTGCCAGCAGCCCCCCTTACGGGAATGAGCAGTTCTTC. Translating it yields CASSPPYGNEQFF.

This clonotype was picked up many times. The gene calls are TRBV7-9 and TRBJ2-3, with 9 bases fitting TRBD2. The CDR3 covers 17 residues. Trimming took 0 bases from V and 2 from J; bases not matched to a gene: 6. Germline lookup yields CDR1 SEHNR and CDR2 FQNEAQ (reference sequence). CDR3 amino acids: CASSLASGGPTTDTQYF. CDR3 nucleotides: TGTGCCAGCAGCTTAGCCAGCGGGGGGCCCACCACAGATACGCAGTATTTT. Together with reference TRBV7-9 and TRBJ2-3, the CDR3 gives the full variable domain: DTGVSQNPRHKITKRGQNVTFRCDPISEHNRLYWYRQTLGQGPEFLTYFQNEAQLEKSRLLSDRFSAERPKGSFSTLEIQRTEQGDSAMYLCASSLASGGPTTDTQYFGPGTRLTVL.

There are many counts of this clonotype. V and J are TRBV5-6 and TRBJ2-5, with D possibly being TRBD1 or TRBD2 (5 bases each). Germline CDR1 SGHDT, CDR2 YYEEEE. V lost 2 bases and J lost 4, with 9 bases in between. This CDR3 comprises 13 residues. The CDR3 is CASSLRGRETQYF. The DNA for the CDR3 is TGTGCCAGCAGCTTACGGGGCAGAGAGACCCAGTACTTC.

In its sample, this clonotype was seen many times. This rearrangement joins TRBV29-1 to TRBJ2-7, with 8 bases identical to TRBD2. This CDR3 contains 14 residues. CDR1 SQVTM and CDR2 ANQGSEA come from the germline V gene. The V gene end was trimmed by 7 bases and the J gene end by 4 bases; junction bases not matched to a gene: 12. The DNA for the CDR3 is TGCAGCGCAGAAGTACGGGAGGGCCGGTACGAGCAGTACTTC. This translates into CSAEVREGRYEQYF.

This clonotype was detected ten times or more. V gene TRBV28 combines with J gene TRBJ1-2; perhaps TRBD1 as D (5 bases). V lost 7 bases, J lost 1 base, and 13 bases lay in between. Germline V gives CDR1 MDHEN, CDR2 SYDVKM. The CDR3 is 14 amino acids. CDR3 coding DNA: TGTGCCAGCATTCCAGGACACCTTAACTATGGCTACACCTTC. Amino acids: CASIPGHLNYGYTF.

CDR3 region: CASSPPGQGSGYTF. CDR3 DNA: TGTGCCAGCAGTCCTCCGGGACAGGGAAGTGGCTACACCTTC. The chain employs TRBV6-6 and TRBJ1-2; 9 bases fit TRBD1. The CDR3 extends over 14 amino acids. CDR1 and CDR2 (germline): MNHNY, SVGAGI (reference sequence). V lost 5 bases to trimming and J lost 7 bases; unmatched junction nucleotides: 8.

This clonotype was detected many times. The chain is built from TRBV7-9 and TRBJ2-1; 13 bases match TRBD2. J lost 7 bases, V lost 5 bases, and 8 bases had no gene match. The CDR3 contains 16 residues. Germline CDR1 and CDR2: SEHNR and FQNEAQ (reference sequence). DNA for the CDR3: TGTGCCAGCAGCCCACTAGCGGGAGGGCCGGGGAATGAGCAGTTCTTC. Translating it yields CASSPLAGGPGNEQFF.

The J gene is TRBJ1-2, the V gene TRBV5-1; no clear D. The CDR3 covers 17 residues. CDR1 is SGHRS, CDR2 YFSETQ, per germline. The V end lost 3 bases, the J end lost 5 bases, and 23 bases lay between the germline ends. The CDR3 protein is CASSWNPEAPDPYGYTF. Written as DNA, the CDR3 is TGCGCCAGCAGCTGGAACCCGGAGGCCCCAGACCCTTATGGCTACACCTTC.

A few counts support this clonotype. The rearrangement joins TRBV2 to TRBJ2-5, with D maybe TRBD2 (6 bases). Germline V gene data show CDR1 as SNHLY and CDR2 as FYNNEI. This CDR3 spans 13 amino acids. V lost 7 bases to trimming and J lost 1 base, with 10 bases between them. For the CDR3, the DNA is TGTGCCAGCACGCGGGGACTCCAAGAGACCCAGTACTTC. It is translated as CASTRGLQETQYF.

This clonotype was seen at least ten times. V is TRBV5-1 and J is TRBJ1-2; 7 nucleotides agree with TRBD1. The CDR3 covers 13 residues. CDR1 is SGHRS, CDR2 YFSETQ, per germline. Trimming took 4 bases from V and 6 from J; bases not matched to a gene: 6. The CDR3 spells CASSPQGKDGYTF. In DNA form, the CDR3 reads TGCGCCAGCAGCCCACAGGGGAAGGATGGCTACACCTTC.

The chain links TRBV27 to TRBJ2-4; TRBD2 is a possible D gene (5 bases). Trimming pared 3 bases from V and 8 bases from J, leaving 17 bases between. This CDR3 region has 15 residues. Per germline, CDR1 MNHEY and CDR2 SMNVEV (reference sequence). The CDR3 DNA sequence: TGTGCCAGCAGTTTTAAAACAAGGAGGAACGACATTCAGTACTTC. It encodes CASSFKTRRNDIQYF.

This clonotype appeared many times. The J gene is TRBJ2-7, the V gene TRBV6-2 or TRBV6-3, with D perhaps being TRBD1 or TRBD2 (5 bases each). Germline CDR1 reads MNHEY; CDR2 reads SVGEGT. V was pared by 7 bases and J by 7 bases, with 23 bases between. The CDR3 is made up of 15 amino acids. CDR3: CASTSRALGGTEQYF. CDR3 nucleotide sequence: TGTGCCAGCACTTCACGGGCCCTTGGGGGAACGGAGCAGTACTTC.

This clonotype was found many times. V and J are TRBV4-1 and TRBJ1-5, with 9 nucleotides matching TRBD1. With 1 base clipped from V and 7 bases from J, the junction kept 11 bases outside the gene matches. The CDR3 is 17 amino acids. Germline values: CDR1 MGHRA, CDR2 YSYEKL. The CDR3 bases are TGCGCCAGCAGCCAAGCCCCCCCGGGACAGGGCCAACAGCCCCAGCATTTT. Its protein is CASSQAPPGQGQQPQHF.

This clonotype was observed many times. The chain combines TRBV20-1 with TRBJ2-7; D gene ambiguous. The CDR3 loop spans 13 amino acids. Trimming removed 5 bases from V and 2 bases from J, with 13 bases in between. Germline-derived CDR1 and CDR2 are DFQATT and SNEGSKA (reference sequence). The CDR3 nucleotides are TGCAGTGCTGAGGACCCTGGAACCTACGAGCAGTACTTC. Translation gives CSAEDPGTYEQYF.

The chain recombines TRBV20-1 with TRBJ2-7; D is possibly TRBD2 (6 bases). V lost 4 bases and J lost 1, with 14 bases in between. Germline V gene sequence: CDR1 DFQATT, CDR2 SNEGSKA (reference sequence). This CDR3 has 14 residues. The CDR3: CSAIPRDSSYEQYF. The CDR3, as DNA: TGCAGTGCTATCCCCCGGGACTCGTCCTACGAGCAGTACTTC.

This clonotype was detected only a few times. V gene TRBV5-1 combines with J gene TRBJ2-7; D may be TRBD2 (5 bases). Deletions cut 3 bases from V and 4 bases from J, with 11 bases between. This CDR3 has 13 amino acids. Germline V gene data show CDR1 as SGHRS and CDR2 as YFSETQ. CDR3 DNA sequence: TGCGCCAGCAGCTGGACTGGCCATTACGAGCAGTACTTC. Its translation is CASSWTGHYEQYF.

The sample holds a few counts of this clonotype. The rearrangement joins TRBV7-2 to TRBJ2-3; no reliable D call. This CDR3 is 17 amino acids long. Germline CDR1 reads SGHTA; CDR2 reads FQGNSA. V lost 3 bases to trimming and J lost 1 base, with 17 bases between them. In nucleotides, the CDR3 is TGTGCCAGCAGCTTCTTCGGACGTAACTTGGGCACAGATACGCAGTATTTT. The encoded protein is CASSFFGRNLGTDTQYF.